The present TCR beta chain was sequenced within a study of molecular identifiers for immune sequencing clone quantification. As concerns this clonotype: The antigen remains undetermined.

Each CDR3 protein gets one entry after TCRdb re-called the PCR reads with MiXCR. The sample has 400,000 to 600,000 distinct CDR3 sequences; around 23% are singletons. The study's findings and limits: It was shown that clones above 20 RNA copies held over 97% of effector molecules, but under 1% in naive cells.

The origin of this receptor is a human donor in good health. Some libraries in this study had Jurkat cell RNA spiked in. Input material: naive CD8+ T cells from blood, with Jurkat cell RNA spiked in. The subset denotes: FACS-sorted CD8+CD4-CCR7+CD45RA+ naive T cells.

The chain's CDR3 is CATSDTQGWTKNEKLFF. CDR3 DNA sequence: TGTGCCACCAGTGATACACAGGGGTGGACGAAGAATGAAAAACTGTTTTTT. The chain is built from TRBV24-1 and TRBJ1-4; 7 bases are shared with TRBD1. Unmatched junction bases numbered 11, after V lost 3 bases and J lost 5 bases. CDR3 length equals 17 residues. Germline CDR1 and CDR2: KGHDR and SFDVKD.